This TCR beta chain comes out of a study of blood T cell repertoires in COVID-19. Study overall: Collection of acute and convalescent COVID-19 samples took place in the United States, Italy and Spain. PBMCs, B-cell-depleted T cells, or T cells provided the cDNA or gDNA that made up the material.

The Seattle site enrolled patients during active infection and followed them longitudinally. In the authors' methods: Scientists estimated how many nucleated cells there were by amplifying reference gene primers. TCRdb keeps only in-frame clones here, not all; method: immunoSEQ multiplex PCR. V and J calls and clone size come straight from that table; D and trimming were deduced from the DNA. The sample records roughly 180,000 clones, about 85% being singletons. This CDR3 spans 14 amino acids. Germline V gives CDR1 MDHEN, CDR2 SYDVKM. V dropped 3 bases and J dropped 5 bases, with 13 bases sitting between them.

The sequence came from a woman between 45 and 60 years old with COVID-19, enrolled during active disease. The specimen sequenced was peripheral blood. V usage is TRBV28 and J usage is TRBJ1-2; no firm D call. The CDR3 nucleotides read TGTGCCAGCAGTTTCCGGGAATGGCTTTATGGCTACACCTTC. It codes for CASSFREWLYGYTF.